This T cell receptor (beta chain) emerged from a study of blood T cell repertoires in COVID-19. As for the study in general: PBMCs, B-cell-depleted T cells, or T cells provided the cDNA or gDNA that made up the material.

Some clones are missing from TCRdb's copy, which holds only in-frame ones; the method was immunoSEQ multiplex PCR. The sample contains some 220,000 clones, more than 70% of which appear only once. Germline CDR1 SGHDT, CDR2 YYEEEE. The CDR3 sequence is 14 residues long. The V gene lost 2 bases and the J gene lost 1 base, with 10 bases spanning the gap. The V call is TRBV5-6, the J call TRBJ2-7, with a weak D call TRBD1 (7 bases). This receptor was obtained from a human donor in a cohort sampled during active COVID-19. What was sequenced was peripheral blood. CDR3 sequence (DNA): TGTGCCAGCAGCTTTGCGGGACAGTCCTACGAGCAGTACTTC. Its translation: CASSFAGQSYEQYF.